This TCR beta chain comes out of a study of read filtering for tumor transcriptome and immune sequencing. Study summary: DNase treatment preceded whole-transcriptome library preparation.

The CDR3 is made up of 12 amino acids. V lost 3 bases to trimming and J lost 6 bases, with 5 bases between them. Germline values: CDR1 MDHEN, CDR2 SYDVKM. From 350 to 500 ng of RNA, a library with molecular barcoded alpha/delta and beta/gamma adaptors was made. In TCRdb, the reads were re-called with MiXCR into one record per CDR3 protein. The sample lists roughly 82,000 distinct CDR3 sequences, about 12% occurring once. The sequenced material came from a population of CD138-negative cells sorted from bone marrow. This TCR derives from a donor older than 35 with multiple myeloma. The chain has TRBV28 and TRBJ2-2; D is unclear. The CDR3 region is CASSFPAGELFF. The CDR3 DNA sequence: TGTGCCAGCAGTTTTCCGGCCGGGGAGCTGTTTTTT.